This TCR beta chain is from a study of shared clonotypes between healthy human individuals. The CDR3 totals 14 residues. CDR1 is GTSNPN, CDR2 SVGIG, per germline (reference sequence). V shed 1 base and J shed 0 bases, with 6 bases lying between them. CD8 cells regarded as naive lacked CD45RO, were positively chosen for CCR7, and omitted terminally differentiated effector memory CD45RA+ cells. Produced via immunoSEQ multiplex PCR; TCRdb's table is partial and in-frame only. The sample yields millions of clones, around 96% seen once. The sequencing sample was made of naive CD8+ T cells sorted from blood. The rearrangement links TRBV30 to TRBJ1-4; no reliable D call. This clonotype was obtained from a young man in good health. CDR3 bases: TGTGCCTGGAGTGACGGATCAACTAATGAAAAACTGTTTTTT. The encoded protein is CAWSDGSTNEKLFF.